This T cell receptor (beta chain) appears in the sequencing data of a study of blood T cell repertoires in COVID-19. Study-wide context: Samples representing acute and convalescent COVID-19 were sourced from the United States, Italy and Spain.

Authors' analysis steps: Amplifying reference gene primers gave estimates of nucleated cell counts. This table comes from immunoSEQ multiplex PCR, and its TCRdb copy is limited to in-frame clones, with some not included. V and J calls and clone size are as listed in that table; D and trimming were resolved from the DNA. The sample contains approximately 50,000 clones, roughly 90% of which appear only once. V dropped 0 bases and J dropped 0 bases, with 7 bases sitting between them. CDR3 length: 15 residues. CDR1 and CDR2 from the germline V gene are SGDLS and YYNGEE. This rearrangement joins TRBV9 to TRBJ2-1; D is uncertain. The source is a human donor in a cohort sampled during active COVID-19. The sequencing sample was made of peripheral blood. Written as DNA, the CDR3 is TGTGCCAGCAGCGTAGCGGAGCGCTCCTACAATGAGCAGTTCTTC. Protein: CASSVAERSYNEQFF.